Following are 20 T cell receptor beta chains from one sample sequenced in a study of human T cells and chemical hapten exposure. MiXCR, applied by TCRdb to the RACE reads, yields one record per CDR3 protein. The table shows some 60,000 distinct CDR3 sequences, with 12% occurring only once. The time point is: patch test 3, about 24 weeks after DPC sensitization. As to treatment: therapeutic diphenylcyclopropenone sensitization with weekly scalp DPC. The sample consisted of whole blood, taken in connection with sensitization to the hapten diphenylcyclopropenone (DPC). These receptor sequences come from a man younger than 40 with alopecia areata. Some clones in this sample may be carry-over from other donors' samples.

This clonotype has more than one count but fewer than ten. The chain has TRBV4-2 and TRBJ2-1; D call uncertain. The germline gives CDR1 LGHNA, CDR2 YNFKEQ. V was cut by 2 bases and J by 8 bases, with 19 bases left in between. The CDR3 runs 16 residues. The CDR3 here is CASSQPQASSFHEQFF. CDR3 DNA sequence: TGTGCCAGCAGCCAACCCCAAGCGTCCAGCTTCCATGAGCAGTTCTTC.

This clonotype was found many times. The chain employs TRBV2 and TRBJ1-2; unclear D gene. Deletions cut 4 bases from V and 2 bases from J, with 23 bases between. CDR1 and CDR2 (germline): SNHLY, FYNNEI. CDR3 length equals 18 residues. CDR3 DNA: TGTGCCAGCAGTGTGCCAAACCGGTTTTTGGCAGGCAACTATGGCTACACCTTC. This codes for CASSVPNRFLAGNYGYTF.

There are many counts of this clonotype. The chain combines TRBV29-1 with TRBJ2-4, with TRBD1 matching 9 bases. Germline CDR1 is SQVTM and CDR2 is ANQGSEA. There are 13 residues in the CDR3. Trimming cost V 7 bases and J 8 bases; bases outside gene matches: 9. In DNA, the CDR3 is TGCAGCGGTGTACAGGGGGCGAGGGACATTCAGTACTTC. It is translated as CSGVQGARDIQYF. Complete variable domain (other parts from reference TRBV29-1 and TRBJ2-4): SAVISQKPSRDICQRGTSLTIQCQVDSQVTMMFWYRQQPGQSLTLIATANQGSEATYESGFVIDKFPISRPNLTFSTLTVSNMSPEDSSIYLCSGVQGARDIQYFGAGTRLSVL.

This clonotype was recorded a few times. The CDR3 reads CASSYAENTEAFF. Here the CDR3 DNA reads TGTGCCAGCAGTTACGCGGAGAACACTGAAGCTTTCTTT. V and J are TRBV6-2 or TRBV6-3 and TRBJ1-1; D is undetermined. CDR3 length equals 13 residues. Germline V gene lookup returns CDR1 MNHEY and CDR2 SVGEGT. V gave up 2 bases and J gave up 1 base, with 5 bases separating them.

This chain links TRBV30 with TRBJ1-5; D might be TRBD1 (6 bases). CDR3 length: 15 residues. Trimming stripped 7 bases from V and 0 bases from J, with 16 bases between. Germline CDR1 is GTSNPN and CDR2 is SVGIG (reference sequence). The CDR3 DNA sequence: TGTGCCTACCCGCCGGGACACAATAGCAATCAGCCCCAGCATTTT. Translated: CAYPPGHNSNQPQHF. Based on the CDR3 plus reference TRBV30 and TRBJ1-5, the full variable domain is SQTIHQWPATLVQPVGSPLSLECTVEGTSNPNLYWYRQAAGRGLQLLFYSVGIGQISSEVPQNLSASRPQDRQFILSSKKLLLSDSGFYLCAYPPGHNSNQPQHFGDGTRLSIL.

In its sample, this clonotype was seen many times. The V gene is TRBV29-1, the J gene TRBJ2-5; 10 nucleotides match TRBD2. J gave up 9 bases and V 5 bases, and 15 bases lay outside the gene matches. Germline V gene lookup returns CDR1 SQVTM and CDR2 ANQGSEA. CDR3 size: 15 residues. The CDR3 DNA sequence: TGCAGCGTTCTAATAGCGGGGGGCCTCAATGAGGCCCAGTACTTC. Translating gives CSVLIAGGLNEAQYF.

In this sample, this clonotype turned up a few times. The CDR3 loop is CASREGGGRNTIYF. CDR3 nucleotide sequence: TGTGCCAGCAGGGAAGGAGGCGGCAGAAACACCATATATTTT. The V call is TRBV7-9, the J call TRBJ1-3; D uncertain. CDR1 SEHNR and CDR2 FQNEAQ come from the germline V gene (reference sequence). The CDR3 length is 14 residues. V lost 6 bases and J 5 bases, leaving 14 bases between the germline ends.

This clonotype was recorded a few times. The chain has TRBV13 and TRBJ2-7; perhaps TRBD2 as D (5 bases). Germline assignment: CDR1 PRHDT and CDR2 FYEKMQ (reference sequence). The CDR3 sequence is 15 residues long. V lost 3 bases, J lost 7 bases, and 19 bases lay in between. The CDR3 coding sequence is TGTGCCAGCAGCTTTGGGAGCACCCCGAGGGTTGAGCAGTACTTC. Translating it yields CASSFGSTPRVEQYF.

This clonotype was seen more than once but under ten times. The chain couples TRBV29-1 to TRBJ2-5, with D possibly being TRBD1 (5 bases). CDR3 size: 14 residues. CDR1 and CDR2 (germline): SQVTM, ANQGSEA. Trimming cost V 3 bases and J 2 bases, with 13 bases left between them. CDR3 in amino acids: CSVDPQGQQETQYF. In nucleotides, the CDR3 is TGCAGCGTTGATCCCCAGGGCCAGCAAGAGACCCAGTACTTC.

This clonotype appeared a few times. The rearrangement uses TRBV28 and TRBJ2-7, with a possible D match to TRBD2 (6 bases). V was trimmed by 2 bases and J by 3 bases, leaving 17 bases between them. Germline-derived CDR1 and CDR2 are MDHEN and SYDVKM. This CDR3 has 16 amino acids. The CDR3: CASSLPLLGGDYEQYF. The CDR3 DNA is TGTGCCAGCAGTTTACCCCTACTCGGCGGGGACTACGAGCAGTACTTC.

This clonotype was recorded many times. This rearrangement joins TRBV20-1 to TRBJ2-3; 13 bases map to TRBD2. Unmatched junction bases numbered 9, after V lost 6 bases and J lost 6 bases. This CDR3 region has 15 residues. The germline V gene encodes CDR1 DFQATT and CDR2 SNEGSKA (reference sequence). This CDR3 reads CSAIKTSGGFDTQYF. The CDR3 bases are TGCAGTGCGATCAAGACTAGCGGGGGGTTTGATACGCAGTATTTT.

This chain connects TRBV5-1 to TRBJ2-7, with 7 positions matching TRBD1. The CDR3 has 14 amino acids. V lost 4 bases and J lost 2; bases outside the gene matches: 6. The germline V gene encodes CDR1 SGHRS and CDR2 YFSETQ. Written as DNA, the CDR3 is TGCGCCAGCAGCCCTCGGGACAGTACCTACGAGCAGTACTTC. Encoded protein: CASSPRDSTYEQYF.

This clonotype has a count of ten or more. The chain recombines TRBV7-3 with TRBJ1-3; D gene uncertain. Trimming pared 2 bases from V and 0 bases from J, leaving 5 bases between. Looked up from germline, CDR1 is SGHTA and CDR2 is FQGTGA. The CDR3 spans 14 residues. The CDR3 spells CASSLEVSGNTIYF. Here the CDR3 DNA reads TGTGCCAGCAGCTTAGAGGTCTCTGGAAACACCATATATTTT.

This clonotype was recorded a few times. For the CDR3, the DNA is TGTGCCAGCAGCGGGGACAGGGGTGGTGAAAAACTGTTTTTT. Its translation: CASSGDRGGEKLFF. The rearrangement joins TRBV5-4 to TRBJ1-4; 10 bases fit TRBD1. Germline trimming cut 4 bases from V and 7 bases from J; bases unmatched to any gene: 4. The CDR3 contains 14 residues. CDR1 and CDR2 from the germline V gene are SGHNT and YYREEE (reference sequence).

This clonotype has more than one count but fewer than ten. The rearrangement links TRBV7-9 to TRBJ2-1; a possible D gene is TRBD2 (6 bases). With 7 bases removed from V and 8 bases from J, the gap between germline ends came to 21 bases. The CDR3 sequence is 15 residues long. Germline V gives CDR1 SEHNR, CDR2 FQNEAQ (reference sequence). The CDR3 protein is CASNPYRRGEDEQFF. In DNA, the CDR3 is TGTGCCAGCAACCCCTACAGGAGGGGAGAGGATGAGCAGTTCTTC.

This clonotype was seen more than once but under ten times. Germline and junction disagree at one end, which may indicate a read error. The genes are TRBV7-7 and TRBJ2-1; 13 positions agree with TRBD2. This CDR3 spans 16 amino acids. Germline V gene lookup returns CDR1 SSHAT and CDR2 FNYEAQ (reference sequence). In DNA, the CDR3 is TGTGCTAGCAGCTTACAGTCCGGGACTAGCGGGGAAGAGCAGTTCTTC. Translated, it gives CASSLQSGTSGEEQFF. The full variable domain, in which reference TRBV7-7 and TRBJ2-1 provide the parts outside the CDR3, is GAGVSQSPRYKVTKRGQDVTLRCDPISSHATLYWYQQALGQGPEFLTYFNYEAQPDKSGLPSDRFSAERPEGSISTLTIQRTEQRDSAMYRCASSLQSGTSGEEQFFGPGTRLTVL.

This clonotype was seen ten or more times. The chain has TRBV6-5 and TRBJ1-1, with TRBD1 as a possible D gene (6 bases). Trimming took 7 bases from V and 2 from J, leaving 14 bases between them. Germline loops: CDR1 MNHEY, CDR2 SVGAGI. The CDR3 totals 14 residues. DNA for the CDR3: TGTGCCAGCACTCTACGGGGGGCCAACACTGAAGCTTTCTTT. Translation gives CASTLRGANTEAFF.

J is TRBJ2-7 and V is TRBV5-1, with 9 bases fitting TRBD1. This CDR3 has 14 amino acids. Trimming cost V 0 bases and J 6 bases; bases outside gene matches: 4. Germline-derived CDR1 and CDR2 are SGHRS and YFSETQ. CDR3 DNA sequence: TGCGCCAGCAGCTTGGCCCGGGACAGGGCCGAGCAGTACTTC. Amino acids: CASSLARDRAEQYF. Variable domain in full (rest from reference TRBV5-1 and TRBJ2-7): KAGVTQTPRYLIKTRGQQVTLSCSPISGHRSVSWYQQTPGQGLQFLFEYFSETQRNKGNFPGRFSGRQFSNSRSEMNVSTLELGDSALYLCASSLARDRAEQYFGPGTRLTVT.

This chain joins TRBV9 and TRBJ1-1, with 8 bases identical to TRBD1. This CDR3 is 13 amino acids long. Germline V lookup: CDR1 SGDLS, CDR2 YYNGEE. The ends lost 0 bases at V and 5 bases at J; junction bases unmatched: 0. The CDR3 DNA sequence: TGTGCCAGCAGCGTAGGGGACAGGACTGAAGCTTTCTTT. Translation: CASSVGDRTEAFF.

The rearrangement joins TRBV10-1 to TRBJ1-6, with D possibly TRBD1 on 5 matching bases. Germline CDR1 and CDR2: WNHNN and SYGVQD (reference sequence). This CDR3 region has 14 residues. Deletions cut 5 bases from V and 10 bases from J, with 15 bases between. The CDR3 spells CASSSARVWSPLHF. Written as DNA, the CDR3 is TGCGCCAGCAGTAGCGCCAGGGTGTGGTCACCCCTCCACTTT.